The clone carrying this T cell receptor beta chain was counted ten times or more. The data are from a study of regulatory T cells in long-lasting Graves disease. Time point reported: newly diagnosed GD, antithyroid drugs for less than 3 months. PBMC RNA was the source of the TCR library. Per American Thyroid Association guidelines, Graves' disease was diagnosed. This CDR3 contains 13 residues. Trimming took 6 bases from V and 4 from J; bases not matched to a gene: 6. Assembly of TCR beta libraries relied on iRepertoire HTBI primers together with Arm-PCR of CDR3 regions. TCRdb called the multiplex PCR reads again in MiXCR, with one record for every CDR3 protein. Counted here are roughly 520,000 distinct CDR3 sequences, 9.5% to 15% occurring once; the ten biggest clones make up 7.5% to 9%. The same data also contributed to another study, on T cells in Graves' hyperthyroidism and ophthalmopathy. This second study says: Diagnoses were established using clinical symptoms, serum thyroxine and TRAb, thyroid ultrasound and orbital computed tomography. Carried out on the TCR CDR3, a first-round RT-PCR used the HTBI primer set.

The chain recombines TRBV12-3 or TRBV12-4 with TRBJ2-7, with TRBD1 identical over 7 bases. The sample here was peripheral blood mononuclear cells (PBMCs), taken at new diagnosis, from a patient treated with antithyroid drugs. The clonotype was recovered from a woman in her 30s with Graves disease. CDR3: CASSRQGKYEQYF. The CDR3 DNA sequence: TGTGCCAGCAGCCGACAGGGAAAGTACGAGCAGTACTTC.